Shown below are 6 T cell receptor beta chains from a single sample sequenced in a study of a mutant IDH1 vaccine in newly diagnosed glioma. These receptors' antigens are unknown. Assay: immunoSEQ multiplex PCR; the TCRdb copy retains only in-frame clones and omits some. Among about 64,000 clones listed, approximately 84% were seen once. Indicated time point: week 23, last vaccination. Every vaccine dose comprised 300 ug of mutant IDH1 20-mer peptide plus topical imiquimod. The sequencing used PBMCs, collected from a glioma patient whose treatment included an IDH1 peptide vaccine. The receptors here all came from a man aged 30 to 39 with glioma.

The CDR3 sequence is CASSIEGSGKTGELFF. DNA for the CDR3: TGTGCCAGTAGTATCGAGGGTTCGGGAAAGACCGGGGAGCTGTTTTTT. This chain uses TRBV19 with TRBJ2-2, with D tentatively TRBD2 (5 bases). Trimming took off 3 bases at V and 5 bases at J, with 16 bases between the two ends. This CDR3 region has 16 residues. Germline V gene lookup returns CDR1 LNHDA and CDR2 SQIVND (reference sequence).

This sequence joins TRBV21-1 and TRBJ1-2; the D segment call TRBD1 is taken from the table without a DNA check. TRBV21-1 is tagged as a pseudogene. This CDR3 has 14 amino acids. Here the CDR3 DNA reads TGTGCCAGCAGCAAATCTGCAGGAACCTATGGCTACACCTTC. Translated: CASSKSAGTYGYTF.

The chain recombines TRBV5-1 with TRBJ2-2; 12 bases are shared with TRBD2. After removal of 4 bases from V and 4 bases from J, the junction contained 8 bases not matched to a gene. This CDR3 spans 17 amino acids. Germline V CDR1 and CDR2: SGHRS, YFSETQ. CDR3 bases: TGCGCCAGCAGCCTCCCCGGACTAGCGGGGAGCACCGGGGAGCTGTTTTTT. Residues: CASSLPGLAGSTGELFF.

V gene TRBV5-1 combines with J gene TRBJ2-5; D might be TRBD1 or TRBD2, each matching 5 bases. Germline assignment: CDR1 SGHRS and CDR2 YFSETQ. CDR3 size: 15 residues. V was trimmed by 0 bases and J by 1 base, leaving 10 bases between them. Here the CDR3 reads CASSLAGTTQETQYF. CDR3 nucleotides: TGCGCCAGCAGCTTGGCCGGGACGACCCAAGAGACCCAGTACTTC.

This clone appeared a single time. The rearrangement joins TRBV28 to TRBJ1-6, with 11 bases fitting TRBD1. Germline CDR1 and CDR2: MDHEN and SYDVKM. V lost 6 bases and J lost 7; bases outside the gene matches: 14. The CDR3 is 18 amino acids. Here the CDR3 DNA reads TGTGCCAGCAGCCACCCGGGACAGGGGGGGTTGGGAAATTCACCCCTCCACTTT. It specifies CASSHPGQGGLGNSPLHF.

The rearrangement uses TRBV2 and TRBJ1-5; D not resolved. V lost 4 bases, J lost 3 bases, and 7 bases lay in between. The CDR3 extends over 13 amino acids. In germline, CDR1 is SNHLY, CDR2 FYNNEI. The CDR3 sequence is CASSGRYNQPQHF. CDR3 coding DNA: TGTGCCAGCAGTGGCAGGTACAATCAGCCCCAGCATTTT. The entire variable domain, with the rest obtained from reference TRBV2 and TRBJ1-5, is as follows: EPEVTQTPSHQVTQMGQEVILRCVPISNHLYFYWYRQILGQKVEFLVSFYNNEISEKSEIFDDQFSVERPDGSNFTLKIRSTKLEDSAMYFCASSGRYNQPQHFGDGTRLSIL.